This TCR beta chain was retrieved from a study of identifying expanded T cells in peripheral blood. Points from the study as a whole: Variance in clone template counts between roughly 2-week samples significantly increased with total template count across all healthy donors. Around 1.2 clones differed between technical replicates, versus approximately 17 and 20 over time.

Healthy donors had no documented immune events, such as infections, while sampled. A note on this clone: Its antigen is unknown.

This CDR3 region has 13 residues. The germline CDR1 and CDR2 sequences are MNHEY and SVGAGI. V shed 6 bases and J 0 bases; nucleotides not matched to a gene: 1. TCRdb's copy holds only in-frame clones and misses some; the assay was immunoSEQ multiplex PCR. The table lists tens of thousands of clones, approximately 85% of them singletons. This sequence joins TRBV6-5 and TRBJ2-7; 8 bases are shared with TRBD1. The receptor's source is a person aged 18 to 75 in good health. Sample: blood. The CDR3 here is CASRQGGSYEQYF. CDR3 DNA: TGTGCCAGCAGACAGGGGGGCTCCTACGAGCAGTACTTC.